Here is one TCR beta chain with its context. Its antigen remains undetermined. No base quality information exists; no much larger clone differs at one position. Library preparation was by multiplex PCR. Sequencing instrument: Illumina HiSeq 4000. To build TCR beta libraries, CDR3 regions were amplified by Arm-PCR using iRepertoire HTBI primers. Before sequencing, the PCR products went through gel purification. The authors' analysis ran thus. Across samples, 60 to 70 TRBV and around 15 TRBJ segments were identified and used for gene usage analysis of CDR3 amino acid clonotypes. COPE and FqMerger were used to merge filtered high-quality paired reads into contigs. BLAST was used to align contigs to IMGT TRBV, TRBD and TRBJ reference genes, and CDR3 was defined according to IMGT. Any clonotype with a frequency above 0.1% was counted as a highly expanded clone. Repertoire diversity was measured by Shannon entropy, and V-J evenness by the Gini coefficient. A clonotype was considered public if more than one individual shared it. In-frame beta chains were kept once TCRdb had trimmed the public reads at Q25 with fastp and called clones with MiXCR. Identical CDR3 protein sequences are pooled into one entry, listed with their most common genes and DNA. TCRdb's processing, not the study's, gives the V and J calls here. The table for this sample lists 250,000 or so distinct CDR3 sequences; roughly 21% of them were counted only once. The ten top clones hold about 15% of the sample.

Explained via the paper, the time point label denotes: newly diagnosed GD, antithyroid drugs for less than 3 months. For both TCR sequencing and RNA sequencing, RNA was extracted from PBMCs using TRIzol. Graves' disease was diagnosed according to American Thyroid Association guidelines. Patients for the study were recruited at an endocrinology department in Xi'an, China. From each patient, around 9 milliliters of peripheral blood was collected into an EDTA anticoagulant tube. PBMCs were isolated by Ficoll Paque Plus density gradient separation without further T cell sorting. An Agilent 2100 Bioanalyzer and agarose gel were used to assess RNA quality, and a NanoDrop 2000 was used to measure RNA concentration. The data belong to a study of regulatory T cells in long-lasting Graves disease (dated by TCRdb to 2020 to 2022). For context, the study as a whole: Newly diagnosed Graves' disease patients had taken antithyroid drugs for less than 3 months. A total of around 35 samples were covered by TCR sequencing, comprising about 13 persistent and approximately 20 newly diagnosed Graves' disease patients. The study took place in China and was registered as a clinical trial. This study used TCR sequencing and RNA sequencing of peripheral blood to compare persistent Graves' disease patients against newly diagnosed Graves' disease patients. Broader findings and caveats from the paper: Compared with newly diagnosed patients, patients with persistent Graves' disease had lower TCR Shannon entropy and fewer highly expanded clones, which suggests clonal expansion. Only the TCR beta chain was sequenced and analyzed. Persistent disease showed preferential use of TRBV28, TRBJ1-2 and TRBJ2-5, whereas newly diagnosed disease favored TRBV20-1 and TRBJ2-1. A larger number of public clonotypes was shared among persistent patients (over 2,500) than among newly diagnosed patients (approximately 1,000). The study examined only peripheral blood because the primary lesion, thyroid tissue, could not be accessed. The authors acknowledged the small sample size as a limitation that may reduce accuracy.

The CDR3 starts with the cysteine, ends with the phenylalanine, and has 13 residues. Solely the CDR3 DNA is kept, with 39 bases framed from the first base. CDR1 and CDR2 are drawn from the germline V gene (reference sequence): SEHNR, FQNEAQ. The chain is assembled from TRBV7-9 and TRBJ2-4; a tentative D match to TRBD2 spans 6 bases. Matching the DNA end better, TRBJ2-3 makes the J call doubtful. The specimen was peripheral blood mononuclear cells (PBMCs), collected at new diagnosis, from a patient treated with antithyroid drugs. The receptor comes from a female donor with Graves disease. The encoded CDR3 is CASSPGLSDTQYF. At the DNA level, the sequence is TGTGCCAGCAGCCCCGGACTAAGTGATACGCAGTATTTT.